The clone carrying this T cell receptor (beta chain) was counted many times. These data are taken from a study of early T cells in non-severe SARS-CoV-2 infection. Deletions cut 3 bases from V and 4 bases from J, with 15 bases between. The CDR3 consists of 14 residues. The germline V gene has CDR1 SQVTM and CDR2 ANQGSEA. TCRdb processed the 5' RACE reads anew with MiXCR; each CDR3 protein has one entry. The top ten hold approximately 3.3% of the sample, which has tens of thousands of distinct CDR3 sequences, 11% to 15% seen once. The specimen was whole blood. This TCR was recovered from an adult who was a healthcare worker with PCR-confirmed SARS-CoV-2 infection or an uninfected control (not recorded which). V gene TRBV29-1 combines with J gene TRBJ1-1; TRBD1 is a possible D gene (5 bases). DNA for the CDR3: TGCAGCGTTGAGCTCCCGGGGCAGATCACTGAAGCTTTCTTT. It specifies CSVELPGQITEAFF.